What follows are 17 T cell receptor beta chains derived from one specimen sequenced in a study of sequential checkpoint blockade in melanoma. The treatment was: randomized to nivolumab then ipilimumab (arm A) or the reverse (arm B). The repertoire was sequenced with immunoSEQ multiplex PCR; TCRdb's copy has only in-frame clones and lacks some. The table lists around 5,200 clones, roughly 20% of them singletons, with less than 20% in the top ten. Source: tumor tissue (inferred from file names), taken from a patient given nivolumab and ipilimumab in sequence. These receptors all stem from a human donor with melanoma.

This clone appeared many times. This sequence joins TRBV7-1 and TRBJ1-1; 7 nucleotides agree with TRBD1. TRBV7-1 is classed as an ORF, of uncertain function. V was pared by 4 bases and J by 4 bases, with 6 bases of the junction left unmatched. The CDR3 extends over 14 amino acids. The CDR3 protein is CASSLDRAATEAFF. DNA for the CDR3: TGTGCCAGCAGCTTAGACAGGGCAGCCACTGAAGCTTTCTTT.

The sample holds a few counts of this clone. As DNA, the CDR3 is TGTGCCAGCAGTTACTCGAAAGGCAGGGGGTTCACAGATACGCAGTATTTT. Its protein is CASSYSKGRGFTDTQYF. The rearrangement uses TRBV6-8 and TRBJ2-3; 7 nucleotides agree with TRBD1. J lost 2 bases, V lost 0 bases, and 8 bases had no gene match. Germline CDR1 is MNHGY and CDR2 is SAAAGT. CDR3 length: 17 residues.

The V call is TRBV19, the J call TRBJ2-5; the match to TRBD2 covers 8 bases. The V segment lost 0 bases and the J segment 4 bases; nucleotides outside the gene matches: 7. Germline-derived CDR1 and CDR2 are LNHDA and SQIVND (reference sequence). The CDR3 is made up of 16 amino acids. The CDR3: CASSIDRSGGPETQYF. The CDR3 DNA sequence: TGTGCCAGTAGTATAGATCGCTCGGGGGGGCCAGAGACCCAGTACTTC.

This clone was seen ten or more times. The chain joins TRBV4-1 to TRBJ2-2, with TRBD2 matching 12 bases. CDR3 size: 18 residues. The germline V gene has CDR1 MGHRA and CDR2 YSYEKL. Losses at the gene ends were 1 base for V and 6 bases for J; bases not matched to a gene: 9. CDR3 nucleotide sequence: TGCGCCAGCAGCCAAGGTTGGCTAGCGGGGGGGCCGTCCGGGGAGCTGTTTTTT. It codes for CASSQGWLAGGPSGELFF.

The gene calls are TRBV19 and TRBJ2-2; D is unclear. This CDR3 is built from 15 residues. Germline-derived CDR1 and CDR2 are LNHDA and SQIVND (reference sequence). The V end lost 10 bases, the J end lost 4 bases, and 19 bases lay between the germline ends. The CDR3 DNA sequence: TGTGCCACCAGAGAAAGATTATCAGGCACCGGGGAGCTGTTTTTT. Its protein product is CATRERLSGTGELFF.

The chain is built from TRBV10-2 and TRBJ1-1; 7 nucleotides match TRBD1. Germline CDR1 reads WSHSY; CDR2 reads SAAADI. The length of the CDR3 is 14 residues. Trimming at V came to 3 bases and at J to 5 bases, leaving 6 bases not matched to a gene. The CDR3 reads CASSEGAGGTEAFF. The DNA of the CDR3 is TGCGCCAGCAGTGAAGGGGCAGGGGGGACTGAAGCTTTCTTT.

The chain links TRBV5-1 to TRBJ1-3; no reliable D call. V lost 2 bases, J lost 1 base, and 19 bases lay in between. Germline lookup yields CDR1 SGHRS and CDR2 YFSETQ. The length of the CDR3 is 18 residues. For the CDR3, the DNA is TGCGCCAGCAGCTTTGGCGGGTCCTTCGCCCTTTCTGGAAACACCATATATTTT. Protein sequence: CASSFGGSFALSGNTIYF.

In DNA, the CDR3 is TGCGCCAGCAGCTTGGGAGGAGAAGGTGGCGAGCAGTACTTC. Its translation: CASSLGGEGGEQYF. The chain is built from TRBV5-1 and TRBJ2-7; no definite D call. The CDR3 spans 14 residues. V shed 0 bases and J shed 6 bases, with 13 bases lying between them. Per the germline V gene, CDR1 is SGHRS and CDR2 is YFSETQ.

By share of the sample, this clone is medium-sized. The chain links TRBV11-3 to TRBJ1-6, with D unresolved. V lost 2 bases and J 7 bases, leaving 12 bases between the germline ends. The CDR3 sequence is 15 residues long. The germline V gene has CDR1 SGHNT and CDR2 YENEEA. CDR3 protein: CASSLSGGPNSPLHF. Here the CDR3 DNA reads TGTGCCAGCAGCTTATCCGGAGGACCCAATTCACCCCTCCACTTT.

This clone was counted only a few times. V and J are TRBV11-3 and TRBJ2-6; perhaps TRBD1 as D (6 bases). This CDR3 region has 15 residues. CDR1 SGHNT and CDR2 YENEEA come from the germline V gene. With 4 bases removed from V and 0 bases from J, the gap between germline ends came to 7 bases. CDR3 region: CASSSTGSGANVLTF. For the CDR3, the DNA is TGTGCCAGCAGCTCGACAGGCTCTGGGGCCAACGTCCTGACTTTC. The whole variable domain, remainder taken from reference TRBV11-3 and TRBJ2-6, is EAGVVQSPRYKIIEKKQPVAFWCNPISGHNTLYWYLQNLGQGPELLIRYENEEAVDDSQLPKDRFSAERLKGVDSTLKIQPAELGDSAVYLCASSSTGSGANVLTFGAGSRLTVL.

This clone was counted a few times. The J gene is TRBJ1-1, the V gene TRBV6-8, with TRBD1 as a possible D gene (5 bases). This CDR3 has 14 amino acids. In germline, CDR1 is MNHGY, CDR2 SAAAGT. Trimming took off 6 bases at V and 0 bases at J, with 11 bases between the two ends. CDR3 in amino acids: CASRDGTVNTEAFF. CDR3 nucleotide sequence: TGTGCCAGCAGGGACGGGACGGTGAACACTGAAGCTTTCTTT.

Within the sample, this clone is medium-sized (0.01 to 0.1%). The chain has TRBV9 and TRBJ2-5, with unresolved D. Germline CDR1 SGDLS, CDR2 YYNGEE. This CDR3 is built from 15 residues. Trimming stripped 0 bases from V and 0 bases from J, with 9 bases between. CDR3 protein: CASSVGLMYQETQYF. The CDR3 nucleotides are TGTGCCAGCAGCGTAGGACTGATGTACCAAGAGACCCAGTACTTC.

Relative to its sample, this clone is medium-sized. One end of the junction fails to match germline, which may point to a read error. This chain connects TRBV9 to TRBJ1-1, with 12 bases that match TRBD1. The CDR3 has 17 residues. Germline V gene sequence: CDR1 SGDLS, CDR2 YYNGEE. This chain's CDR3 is CASSAWDRGLLNTEAFF. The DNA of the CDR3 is TGTGCCAGCAGCGCATGGGACAGGGGGCTTTTGAATACTGAAGCTTTCTTT.

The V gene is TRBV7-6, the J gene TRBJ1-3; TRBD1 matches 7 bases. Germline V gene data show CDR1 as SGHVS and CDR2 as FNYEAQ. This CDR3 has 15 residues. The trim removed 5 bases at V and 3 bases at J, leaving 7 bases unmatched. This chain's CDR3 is CASSLPTGSGNTIYF. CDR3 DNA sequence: TGTGCCAGCAGCCTCCCGACAGGGAGTGGAAACACCATATATTTT. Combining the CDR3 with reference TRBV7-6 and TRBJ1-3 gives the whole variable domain GAGVSQSPRYKVTKRGQDVALRCDPISGHVSLYWYRQALGQGPEFLTYFNYEAQQDKSGLPNDRFSAERPEGSISTLTIQRTEQRDSAMYRCASSLPTGSGNTIYFGEGSWLTVV.

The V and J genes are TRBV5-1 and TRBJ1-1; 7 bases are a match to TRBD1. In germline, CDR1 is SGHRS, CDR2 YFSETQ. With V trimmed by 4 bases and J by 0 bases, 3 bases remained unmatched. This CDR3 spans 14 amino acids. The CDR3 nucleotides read TGCGCCAGCAGCCTCAGGGGGTTGAACACTGAAGCTTTCTTT. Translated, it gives CASSLRGLNTEAFF. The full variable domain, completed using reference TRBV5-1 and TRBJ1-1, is KAGVTQTPRYLIKTRGQQVTLSCSPISGHRSVSWYQQTPGQGLQFLFEYFSETQRNKGNFPGRFSGRQFSNSRSEMNVSTLELGDSALYLCASSLRGLNTEAFFGQGTRLTVV.

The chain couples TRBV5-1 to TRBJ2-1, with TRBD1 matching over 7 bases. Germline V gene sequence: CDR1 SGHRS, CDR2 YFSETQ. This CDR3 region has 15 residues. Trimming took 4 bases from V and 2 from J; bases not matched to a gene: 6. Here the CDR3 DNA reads TGCGCCAGCAGCCCTCCGGGACAGCCCTACAATGAGCAGTTCTTC. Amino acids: CASSPPGQPYNEQFF.

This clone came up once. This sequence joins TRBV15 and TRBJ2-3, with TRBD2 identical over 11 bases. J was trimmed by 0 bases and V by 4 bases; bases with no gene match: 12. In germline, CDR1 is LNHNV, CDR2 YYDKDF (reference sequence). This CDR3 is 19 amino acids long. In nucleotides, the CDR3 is TGTGCCACCAGCAAAGGTTTGGGACTAGCGGCTACTAGCACAGATACGCAGTATTTT. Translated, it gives CATSKGLGLAATSTDTQYF.